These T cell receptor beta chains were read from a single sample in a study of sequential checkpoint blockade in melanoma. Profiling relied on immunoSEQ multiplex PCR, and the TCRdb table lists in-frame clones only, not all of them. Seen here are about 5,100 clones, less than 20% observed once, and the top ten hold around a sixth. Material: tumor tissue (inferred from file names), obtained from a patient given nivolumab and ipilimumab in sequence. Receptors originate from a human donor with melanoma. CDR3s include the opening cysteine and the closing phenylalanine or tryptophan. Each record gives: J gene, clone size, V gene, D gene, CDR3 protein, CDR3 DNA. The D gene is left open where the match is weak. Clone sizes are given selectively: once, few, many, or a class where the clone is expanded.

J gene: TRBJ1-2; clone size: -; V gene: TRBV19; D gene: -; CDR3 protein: CARPSRRTWAF; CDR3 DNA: TGTGCCAGACCTAGCAGGCGGACTTGGGCCTTC
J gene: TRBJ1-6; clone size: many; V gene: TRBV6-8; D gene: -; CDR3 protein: CASSYSDLGSPLHF; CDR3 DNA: TGTGCCAGCAGTTACTCGGACTTAGGTTCACCCCTCCACTTT
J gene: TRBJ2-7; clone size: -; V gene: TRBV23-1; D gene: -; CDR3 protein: CASSQRLKGEQYF; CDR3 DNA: TGCGCCAGCAGTCAACGGCTGAAGGGGGAGCAGTACTTC
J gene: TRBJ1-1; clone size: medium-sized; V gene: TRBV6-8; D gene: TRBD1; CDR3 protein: CASSPYTGTGRTEAFF; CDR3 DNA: TGTGCCAGCAGCCCTTACACCGGGACAGGGCGAACTGAAGCTTTCTTT
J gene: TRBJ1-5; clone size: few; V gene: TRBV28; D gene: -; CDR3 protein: CASTPSRSNQPQHF; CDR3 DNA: TGTGCCAGCACCCCAAGTCGAAGCAATCAGCCCCAGCATTTT
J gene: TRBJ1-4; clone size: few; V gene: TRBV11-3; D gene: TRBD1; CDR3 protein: CASSPWTGAEEKLFF; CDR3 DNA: TGTGCCAGCAGCCCATGGACAGGGGCCGAGGAAAAACTGTTTTTT
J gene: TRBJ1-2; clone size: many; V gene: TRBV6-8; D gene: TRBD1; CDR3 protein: CASSNRDRSGYTF; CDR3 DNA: TGTGCCAGCAGCAACCGGGACAGGTCCGGCTACACCTTC
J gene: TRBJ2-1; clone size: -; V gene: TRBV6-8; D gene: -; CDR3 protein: CATFPRGASYNEQFF; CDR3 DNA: TGTGCCACCTTTCCCAGGGGGGCCTCCTACAATGAGCAGTTCTTC
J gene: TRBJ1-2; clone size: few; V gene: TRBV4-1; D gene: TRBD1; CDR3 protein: CASSQDLGTVGYTF; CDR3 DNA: TGCGCCAGCAGCCAAGATCTGGGGACAGTTGGCTACACCTTC
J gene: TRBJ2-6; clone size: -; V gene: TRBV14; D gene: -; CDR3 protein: CASSPGRLRTVKPGANVLTF; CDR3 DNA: TGTGCCAGCAGCCCAGGGCGATTAAGGACAGTAAAGCCTGGGGCCAACGTCCTGACTTTC
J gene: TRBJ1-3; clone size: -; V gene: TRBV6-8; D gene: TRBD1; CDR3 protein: CASSYRTGGWRNTIYF; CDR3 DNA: TGTGCCAGCAGTTACCGGACAGGGGGCTGGAGAAACACCATATATTTT
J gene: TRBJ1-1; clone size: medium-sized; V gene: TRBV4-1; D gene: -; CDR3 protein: CASSRRPSGEAFF; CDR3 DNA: TGCGCCAGCAGCCGGAGGCCGTCGGGTGAAGCTTTCTTT
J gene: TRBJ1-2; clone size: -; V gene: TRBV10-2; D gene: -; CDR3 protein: CASSERATAARKAGYTF; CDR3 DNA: TGCGCCAGCAGTGAGAGAGCGACGGCTGCTCGGAAGGCTGGCTACACCTTC
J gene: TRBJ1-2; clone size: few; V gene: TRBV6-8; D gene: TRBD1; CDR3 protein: CASSSKTGTDYGYTF; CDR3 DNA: TGTGCCAGCAGTTCAAAGACAGGGACAGACTATGGCTACACCTTC
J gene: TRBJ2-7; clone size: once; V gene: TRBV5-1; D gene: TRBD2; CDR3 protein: CASSLTGTSGARGHEQYF; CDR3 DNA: TGCGCCAGCAGCTTAACCGGGACTAGCGGGGCCCGGGGTCACGAGCAGTACTTC
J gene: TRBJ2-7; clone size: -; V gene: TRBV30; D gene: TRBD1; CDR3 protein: CAWNSLGTGDREQYF; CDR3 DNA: TGTGCCTGGAACTCGTTGGGGACAGGAGATCGCGAGCAGTACTTC
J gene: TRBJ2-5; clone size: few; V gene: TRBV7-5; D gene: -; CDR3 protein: CASSVAAQGGTQYF; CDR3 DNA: TGTGCCAGCAGCGTAGCAGCGCAGGGGGGGACCCAGTACTTC
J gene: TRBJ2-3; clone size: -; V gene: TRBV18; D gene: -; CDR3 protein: CASSLSWDGGTDTQYF; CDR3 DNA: TGTGCCAGCTCACTATCTTGGGACGGAGGCACAGATACGCAGTATTTT
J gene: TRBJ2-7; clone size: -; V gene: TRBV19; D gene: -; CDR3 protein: CASSITGQHHEQYF; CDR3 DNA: TGTGCCAGTAGTATTACGGGACAACACCACGAGCAGTACTTC
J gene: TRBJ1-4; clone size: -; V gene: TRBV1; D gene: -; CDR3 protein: CASSQGTGPNEKLFF; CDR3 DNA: TGCGCCAGCAGCCAGGGGACAGGCCCTAATGAAAAACTGTTTTTT
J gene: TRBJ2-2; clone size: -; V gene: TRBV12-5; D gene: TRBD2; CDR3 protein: CASGYGLAGTNTGELFF; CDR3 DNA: TGTGCTAGTGGATATGGACTAGCGGGAACGAACACCGGGGAGCTGTTTTTT
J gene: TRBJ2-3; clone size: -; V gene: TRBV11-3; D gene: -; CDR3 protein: CASSLSLQGDTQYF; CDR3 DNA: TGTGCCAGCAGCTTATCCCTGCAGGGGGATACGCAGTATTTT
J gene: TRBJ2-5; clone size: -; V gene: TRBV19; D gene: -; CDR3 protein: CASSPDRWGQETQYF; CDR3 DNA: TGTGCCAGTAGTCCGGACAGATGGGGCCAAGAGACCCAGTACTTC
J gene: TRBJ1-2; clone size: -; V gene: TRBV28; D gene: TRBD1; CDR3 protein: CASRGTGGAYGYTF; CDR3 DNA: TGTGCCAGCAGGGGGACAGGGGGCGCTTATGGCTACACCTTC
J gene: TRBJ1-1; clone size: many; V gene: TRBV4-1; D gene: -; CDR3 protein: CASSQEMAGIVFF; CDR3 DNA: TGCGCCAGCAGCCAAGAAATGGCAGGGATAGTATTCTTT
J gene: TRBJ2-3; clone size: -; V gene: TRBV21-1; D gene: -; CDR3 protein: CASSVNQGSDTQYF; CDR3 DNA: TGTGCCAGCAGCGTAAACCAGGGTTCAGATACGCAGTATTTT
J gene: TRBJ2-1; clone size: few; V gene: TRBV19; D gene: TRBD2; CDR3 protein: CASSIVAGGNNEQFF; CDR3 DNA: TGTGCCAGTAGTATCGTAGCGGGGGGAAACAATGAGCAGTTCTTC
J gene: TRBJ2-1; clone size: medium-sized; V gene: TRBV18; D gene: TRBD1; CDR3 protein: CASSPPQTGVRNEQFF; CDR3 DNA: TGTGCCAGCTCACCACCGCAGACAGGGGTAAGGAATGAGCAGTTCTTC
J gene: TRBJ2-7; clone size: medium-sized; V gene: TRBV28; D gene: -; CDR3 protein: CASSWGVSYEQYF; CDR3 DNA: TGTGCCAGCAGTTGGGGAGTCTCCTACGAGCAGTACTTC
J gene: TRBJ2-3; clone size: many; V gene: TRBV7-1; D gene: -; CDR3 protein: CASSLANTDTQYF; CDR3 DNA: TGTGCCAGCAGCTTAGCAAACACAGATACGCAGTATTTT
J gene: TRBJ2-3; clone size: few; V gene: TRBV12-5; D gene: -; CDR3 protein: CATAGGDTQYF; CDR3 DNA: TGTGCCACCGCTGGGGGGGATACGCAGTATTTT
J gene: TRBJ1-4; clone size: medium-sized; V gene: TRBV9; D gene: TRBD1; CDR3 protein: CASSGPTGALNEKLFF; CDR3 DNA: TGTGCCAGCAGCGGCCCTACAGGGGCCCTTAATGAAAAACTGTTTTTT
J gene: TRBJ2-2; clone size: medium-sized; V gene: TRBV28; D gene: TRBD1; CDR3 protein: CASSETGGEVQGRELFF; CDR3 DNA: TGTGCCAGCAGTGAAACAGGGGGCGAAGTGCAGGGTAGGGAGCTGTTTTTT
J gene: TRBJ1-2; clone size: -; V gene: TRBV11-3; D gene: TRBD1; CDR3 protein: CASSLQAIPVGTGTYGYTF; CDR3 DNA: TGTGCCAGCAGCTTACAGGCTATTCCGGTGGGGACAGGGACCTATGGCTACACCTTC
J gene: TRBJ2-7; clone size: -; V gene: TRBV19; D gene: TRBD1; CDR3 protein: CASSSRDRGWTYEQYF; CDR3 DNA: TGTGCCAGTAGTTCACGGGACAGGGGTTGGACCTACGAGCAGTACTTC
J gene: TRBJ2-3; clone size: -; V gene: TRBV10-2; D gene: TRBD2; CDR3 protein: CASSTGTSGGKDTQYF; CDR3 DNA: TGCGCCAGCAGTACCGGGACTAGCGGGGGAAAAGATACGCAGTATTTT
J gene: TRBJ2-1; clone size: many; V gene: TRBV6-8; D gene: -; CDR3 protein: CASSYSSGNEQFF; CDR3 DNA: TGTGCCAGCAGTTACTCGTCAGGGAATGAGCAGTTCTTC
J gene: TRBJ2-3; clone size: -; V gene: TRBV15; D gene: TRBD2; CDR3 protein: CATALAGGSTDTQYF; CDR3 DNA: TGTGCCACCGCACTAGCGGGGGGAAGCACAGATACGCAGTATTTT
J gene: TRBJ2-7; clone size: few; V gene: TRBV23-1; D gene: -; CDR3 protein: CASSQQTGPIFYEQYF; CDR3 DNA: TGCGCCAGCAGCCAACAGACAGGACCCATATTCTACGAGCAGTACTTC
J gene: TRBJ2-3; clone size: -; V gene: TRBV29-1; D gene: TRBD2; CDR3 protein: CSVVLAGGTDTQYF; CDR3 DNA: TGCAGCGTTGTGTTAGCGGGGGGCACAGATACGCAGTATTTT
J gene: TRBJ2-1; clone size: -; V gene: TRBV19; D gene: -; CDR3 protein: CASSLVANYNEQFF; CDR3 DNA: TGTGCCAGTAGTTTGGTAGCGAACTACAATGAGCAGTTCTTC
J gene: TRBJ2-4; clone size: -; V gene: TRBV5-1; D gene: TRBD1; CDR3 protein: CASSLGQGHKNIQYF; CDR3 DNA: TGCGCCAGCAGCTTGGGACAGGGCCACAAAAACATTCAGTACTTC
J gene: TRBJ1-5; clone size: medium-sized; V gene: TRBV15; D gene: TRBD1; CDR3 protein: CATSTGQGISNQPQHF; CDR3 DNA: TGTGCCACCAGCACCGGACAGGGCATAAGCAATCAGCCCCAGCATTTT
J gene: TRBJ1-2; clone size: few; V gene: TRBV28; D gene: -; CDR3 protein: CASSLFRGSGGYTF; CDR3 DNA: TGTGCCAGCAGTTTATTTCGGGGTTCGGGTGGCTACACCTTC
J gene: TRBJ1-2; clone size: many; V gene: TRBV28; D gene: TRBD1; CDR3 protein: CASRPGQLNYGYTF; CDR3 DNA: TGTGCCAGCAGACCGGGACAGCTGAACTATGGCTACACCTTC
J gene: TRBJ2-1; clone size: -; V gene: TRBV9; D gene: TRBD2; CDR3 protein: CASSSLAGGPNEQFF; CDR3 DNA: TGTGCCAGCAGCTCGCTAGCGGGGGGGCCGAATGAGCAGTTCTTC
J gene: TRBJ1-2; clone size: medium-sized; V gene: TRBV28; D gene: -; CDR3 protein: CASSLSSGWGYTF; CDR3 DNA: TGTGCCAGCAGTTTATCGTCAGGGTGGGGCTACACCTTC
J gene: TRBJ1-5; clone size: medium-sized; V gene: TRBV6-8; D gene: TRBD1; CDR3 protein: CASSYPRGQGNQPQHF; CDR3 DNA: TGTGCCAGCAGTTACCCGAGGGGACAGGGGAATCAGCCCCAGCATTTT
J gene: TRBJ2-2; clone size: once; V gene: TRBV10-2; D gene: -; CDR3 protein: CASREGRNTGELFF; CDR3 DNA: TGCGCCAGCAGGGAGGGGCGAAACACCGGGGAGCTGTTTTTT
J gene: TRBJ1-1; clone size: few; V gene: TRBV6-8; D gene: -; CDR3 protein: CASSYSGRETEAFF; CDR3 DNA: TGTGCCAGCAGTTATTCGGGCAGGGAGACTGAAGCTTTCTTT
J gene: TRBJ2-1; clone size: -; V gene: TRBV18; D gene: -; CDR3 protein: CASSLARNEQFF; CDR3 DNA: TGTGCCAGCTCACTAGCTCGCAATGAGCAGTTCTTC
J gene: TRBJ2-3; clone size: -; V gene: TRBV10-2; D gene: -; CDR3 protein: CASRGPHRDTSTDTQYF; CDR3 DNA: TGCGCCAGCAGGGGTCCACACAGGGATACTAGCACAGATACGCAGTATTTT
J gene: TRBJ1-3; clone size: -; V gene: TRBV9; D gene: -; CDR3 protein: CASSAGGVSTSGNTIYF; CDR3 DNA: TGTGCCAGCAGCGCGGGGGGTGTGTCGACCTCTGGAAACACCATATATTTT
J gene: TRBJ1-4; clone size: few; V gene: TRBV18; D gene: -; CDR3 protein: CASSPSPGPSDEKLFF; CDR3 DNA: TGTGCCAGCTCACCCTCACCGGGGCCCTCGGATGAAAAACTGTTTTTT